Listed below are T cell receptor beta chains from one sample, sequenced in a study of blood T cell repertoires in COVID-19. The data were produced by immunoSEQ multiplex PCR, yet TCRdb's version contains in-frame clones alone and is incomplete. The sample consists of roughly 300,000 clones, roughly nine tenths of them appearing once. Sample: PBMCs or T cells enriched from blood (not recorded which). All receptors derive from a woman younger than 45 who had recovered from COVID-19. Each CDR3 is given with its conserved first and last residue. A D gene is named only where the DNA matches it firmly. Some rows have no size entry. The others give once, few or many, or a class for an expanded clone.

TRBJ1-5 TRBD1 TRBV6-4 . TGTGCCAGCAGTGCCCTCGGGACAGGCCCTTACAGCAATCAGCCCCAGCATTTT CASSALGTGPYSNQPQHF
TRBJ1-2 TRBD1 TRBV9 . TGTGCCAGCAGCGACCGTAAGCCGGGACAGGGGATCTATGGCTACACCTTC CASSDRKPGQGIYGYTF
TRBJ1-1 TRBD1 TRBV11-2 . TGTGCCAGCAGCCCGTTTACAGACAGGGGGTCTGAAGCTTTCTTT CASSPFTDRGSEAFF
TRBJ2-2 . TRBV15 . TGTGCCACCGCGGTGGGGGGTACCGGGGAGCTGTTTTTT CATAVGGTGELFF
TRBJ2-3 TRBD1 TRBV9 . TGTGCCAGCAGCGTAGCCGGGACAGACACAGATACGCAGTATTTT CASSVAGTDTDTQYF
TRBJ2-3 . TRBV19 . TGTGCCAGTACCACCTTCGGAGATACGCAGTATTTT CASTTFGDTQYF
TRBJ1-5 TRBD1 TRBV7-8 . TGTGCCAGCAGCTGGGGACAGGGGGGTCAGCCCCAGCATTTT CASSWGQGGQPQHF
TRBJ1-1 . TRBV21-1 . . CASSRGVGGGTEAFF
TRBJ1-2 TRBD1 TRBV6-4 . TGTGCCAGCAGCCAAGAACAGGGGGCGTACTATGGCTACACCTTC CASSQEQGAYYGYTF
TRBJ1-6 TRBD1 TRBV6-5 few TGTGCCAGCAGCCAGACAGGGGGCGATTCACCCCTCCACTTT CASSQTGGDSPLHF
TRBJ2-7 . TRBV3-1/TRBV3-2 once TGTGCCTGTGGAGGGGAGTACTTC CACGGEYF
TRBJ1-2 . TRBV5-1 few TGCGCCAGCAGCTTGGTTCCAGCAGGCTATGGCTACACCTTC CASSLVPAGYGYTF
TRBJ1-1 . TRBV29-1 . TGCAGCGTTTACACAGGGTTTGGCCAGCCTGAAGCTTTCTTT CSVYTGFGQPEAFF
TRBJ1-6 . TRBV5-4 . TGTGCCAGCAGCCAAAAGGGCGGGGTCAATTCACCCCTCCACTTT CASSQKGGVNSPLHF
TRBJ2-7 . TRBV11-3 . TGTGCCAGCAGTCCGGAGGGGCAGAGCTCCTACGAGCAGTACTTC CASSPEGQSSYEQYF
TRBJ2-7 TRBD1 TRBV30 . TGTGCCTGGAGTTTCAGGGGACAGGGGCGATCCTACGAGCAGTACTTC CAWSFRGQGRSYEQYF
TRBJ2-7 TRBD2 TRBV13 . TGTGCCAGCAGCTTTGCGGGGGGCGGGGTAAGCGAGCAGTACTTC CASSFAGGGVSEQYF
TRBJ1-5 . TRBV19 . TGTGCCAGTAGTTCCCAGGCCGCCGGCCAGCCCCAGCATTTT CASSSQAAGQPQHF
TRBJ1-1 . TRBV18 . TGTGCCAGCTCACCTCTACAGGACACTGAAGCTTTCTTT CASSPLQDTEAFF
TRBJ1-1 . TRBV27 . TGTGCCAGCAGCCCAGGGGTCGGAATAAACACTGAAGCTTTCTTT CASSPGVGINTEAFF
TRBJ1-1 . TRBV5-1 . TGCGCCAGCAGCTTGGAGGGGCCAGGCACTGAAGCTTTCTTT CASSLEGPGTEAFF
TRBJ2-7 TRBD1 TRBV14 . TGTGCCAGCAGACTCGGGACAGGGCCCTACGAGCAGTACTTC CASRLGTGPYEQYF
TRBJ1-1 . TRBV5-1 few TGCGCCAGCCACAAAGGGGCCACTGAAGCTTTCTTT CASHKGATEAFF
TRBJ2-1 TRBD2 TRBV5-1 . TGCGCCAGCAGCCCATTAGCGGGGGCGGGGGGCAATGAGCAGTTCTTC CASSPLAGAGGNEQFF
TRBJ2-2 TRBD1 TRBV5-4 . TGTGCCAGCAGCTTGGGTGGCCGACAGGGGGCGGCCACCGGGGAGCTGTTTTTT CASSLGGRQGAATGELFF
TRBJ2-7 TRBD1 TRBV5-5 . TGTGCCAGCAGCTTAAATCCGGGACAGGGAAGCGAGCAGTACTTC CASSLNPGQGSEQYF
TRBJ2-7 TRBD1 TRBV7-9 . TGTGCCAGCAGCTTAGGGGACAGGGGCCACGAGCAGTACTTC CASSLGDRGHEQYF
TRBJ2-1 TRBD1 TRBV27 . TGTGCCAGCAGTTCCTCGCTCCCGGGACAGCCCGACAATGAGCAGTTCTTC CASSSSLPGQPDNEQFF
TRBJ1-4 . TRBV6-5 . TGTGCCAGCAGGCCGCCATCGGCAACTAATGAAAAACTGTTTTTT CASRPPSATNEKLFF
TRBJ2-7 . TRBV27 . TGTGCCAGCAGTTTAGACAGCCCTTTTGGCGAGCAGTACTTC CASSLDSPFGEQYF
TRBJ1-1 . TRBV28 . TGTGCCAGCAGTTTAGCGGGGATGAACACTGAAGCTTTCTTT CASSLAGMNTEAFF
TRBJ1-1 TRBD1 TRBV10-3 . TGTGCCATCAGCCGACAGGGTCCTGAAGCTTTCTTT CAISRQGPEAFF
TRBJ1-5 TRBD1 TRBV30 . TGTGCCTGGAGTCAAGACAGGGGCGGTCAGCCCCAGCATTTT CAWSQDRGGQPQHF
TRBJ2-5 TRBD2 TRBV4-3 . TGCGCCAGCAGCCAAGTACTAGCGGCTCCTGAGACCCAGTACTTC CASSQVLAAPETQYF
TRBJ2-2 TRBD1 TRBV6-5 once TGTGCCAGCAGTTTCCACAGGGGCACCGGGGAGCTGTTTTTT CASSFHRGTGELFF
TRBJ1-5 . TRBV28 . TGTGCCACGGGCGGGGGTTGGCTCGGCAATCAGCCCCAGCATTTT CATGGGWLGNQPQHF
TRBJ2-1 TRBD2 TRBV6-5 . TGTGCCAGCAGTTACTCAGTGAGCGGGGGCTACAATGAGCAGTTCTTC CASSYSVSGGYNEQFF
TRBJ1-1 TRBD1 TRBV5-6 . TGTGCCAGCAGCAGGACAGGGGTTAAGATGAACACTGAAGCTTTCTTT CASSRTGVKMNTEAFF
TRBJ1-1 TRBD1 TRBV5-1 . TGCGCCAGCAGCTTGGAACAGGGGTACACTGAAGCTTTCTTT CASSLEQGYTEAFF
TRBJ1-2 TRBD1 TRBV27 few TGTGCCAGCAGTCCCGGAGGGGGCGGGGATGGCTACACCTTC CASSPGGGGDGYTF
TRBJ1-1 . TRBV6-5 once TGTGCCAGCAGTCTCCCGGGACAGAACACTGAAGCTTTCTTT CASSLPGQNTEAFF
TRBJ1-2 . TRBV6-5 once TGTGCCAGCAGGTCTCAGGGCTTATCTAACTATGGCTACACCTTC CASRSQGLSNYGYTF
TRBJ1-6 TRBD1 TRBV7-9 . TGTGCCAGCAGCTTGGGACAGAATAATTCACCCCTCCACTTT CASSLGQNNSPLHF
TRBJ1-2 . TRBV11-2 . TGTGCCAGCAGCGACCTCGGGATTAAGACACGTTTCTATGGCTACACCTTC CASSDLGIKTRFYGYTF
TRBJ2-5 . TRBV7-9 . TGTGCCAGCAGCTTAGACCACCGGGAGACCCAGTACTTC CASSLDHRETQYF